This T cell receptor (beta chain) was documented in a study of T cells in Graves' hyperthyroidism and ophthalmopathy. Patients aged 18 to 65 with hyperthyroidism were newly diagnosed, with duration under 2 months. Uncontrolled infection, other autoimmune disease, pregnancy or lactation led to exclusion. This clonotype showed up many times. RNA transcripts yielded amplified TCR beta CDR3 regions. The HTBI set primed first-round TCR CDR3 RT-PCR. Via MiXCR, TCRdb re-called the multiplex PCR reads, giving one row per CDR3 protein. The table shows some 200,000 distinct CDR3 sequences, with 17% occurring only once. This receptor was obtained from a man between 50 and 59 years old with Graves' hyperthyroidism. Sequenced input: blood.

For the CDR3, the DNA is TGTGCCAGCAGCCCAAATAGCGGGAGGAGTACGCAGTATTTT. It is translated as CASSPNSGRSTQYF. The rearrangement joins TRBV11-2 to TRBJ2-3; 10 positions agree with TRBD2. J was trimmed by 8 bases and V by 5 bases; bases with no gene match: 7. Germline V gene sequence: CDR1 SGHAT, CDR2 FQNNGV. This CDR3 has 14 residues.